This T cell receptor (beta chain) was captured in a study of blood T cell repertoires in COVID-19. Study-level information: Samples representing acute and convalescent COVID-19 were sourced from the United States, Italy and Spain. Sources were T cells, B-cell-depleted T cells, or PBMCs; the material itself was cDNA or gDNA.

Per the study methods: Estimation of nucleated cell counts was performed using reference gene primer amplification. The repertoire was sequenced with immunoSEQ multiplex PCR; TCRdb's copy has only in-frame clones and lacks some. Clone size and V and J calls were adopted from that table, with D and trimming inferred from the DNA. Altogether 230,000 or so clones are present, 80% to 85% being singletons, with the ten largest covering approximately 4.8%. Germline assignment: CDR1 SEHNR and CDR2 FQNEAQ (reference sequence). The CDR3 totals 12 residues. Trimming shortened V by 1 base and J by 6 bases, and 7 bases separated the two germline ends.

Sample: peripheral blood. This receptor was taken from a man in his forties or fifties with active or convalescent COVID-19. V is TRBV7-9 and J is TRBJ2-7; D is undetermined. CDR3 in amino acids: CASSLGGREQYF. The CDR3 coding sequence is TGTGCCAGCAGCTTAGGCGGCCGCGAGCAGTACTTC.